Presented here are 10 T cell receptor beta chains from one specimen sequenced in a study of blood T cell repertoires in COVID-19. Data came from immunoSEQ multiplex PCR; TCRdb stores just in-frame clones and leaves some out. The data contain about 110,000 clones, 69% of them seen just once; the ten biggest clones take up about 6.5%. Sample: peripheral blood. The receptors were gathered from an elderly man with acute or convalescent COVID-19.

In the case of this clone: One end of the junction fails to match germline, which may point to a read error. The DNA for the CDR3 is TGTGCTAGCAGCAGGACCGGGACTAGCACCGGGGAGCTGTTTTTT. Its translation is CASSRTGTSTGELFF. The rearrangement uses TRBV7-7 and TRBJ2-2, with TRBD2 matching 8 bases. This CDR3 region has 15 residues. Per germline, CDR1 SSHAT and CDR2 FNYEAQ (reference sequence).

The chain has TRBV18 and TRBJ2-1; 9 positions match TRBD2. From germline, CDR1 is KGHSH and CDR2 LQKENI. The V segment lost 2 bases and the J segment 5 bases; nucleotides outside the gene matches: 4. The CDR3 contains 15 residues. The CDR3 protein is CASSPIAGADNEQFF. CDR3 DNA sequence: TGTGCCAGCTCACCAATAGCGGGAGCTGACAATGAGCAGTTCTTC.

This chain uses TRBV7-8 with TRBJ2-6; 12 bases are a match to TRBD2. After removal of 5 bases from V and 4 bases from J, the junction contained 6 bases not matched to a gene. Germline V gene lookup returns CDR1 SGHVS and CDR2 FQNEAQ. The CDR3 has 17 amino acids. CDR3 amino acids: CASSRGLAGQGANVLTF. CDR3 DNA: TGTGCCAGCAGCCGTGGACTAGCGGGACAAGGGGCCAACGTCCTGACTTTC.

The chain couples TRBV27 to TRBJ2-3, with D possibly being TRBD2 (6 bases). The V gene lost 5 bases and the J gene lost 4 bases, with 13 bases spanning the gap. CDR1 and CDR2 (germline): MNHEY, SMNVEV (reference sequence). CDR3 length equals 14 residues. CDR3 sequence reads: CASSLGRGADTQYF. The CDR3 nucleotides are TGTGCCAGCAGTCTCGGGAGAGGAGCAGATACGCAGTATTTT.

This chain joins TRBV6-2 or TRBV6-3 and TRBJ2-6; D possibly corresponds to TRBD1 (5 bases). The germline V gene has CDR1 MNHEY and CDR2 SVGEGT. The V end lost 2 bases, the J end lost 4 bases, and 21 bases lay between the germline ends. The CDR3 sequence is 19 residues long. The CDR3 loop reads CASSYGRRAGRPGANVLTF. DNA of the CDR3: TGTGCCAGCAGTTACGGGCGTAGGGCAGGGCGCCCCGGGGCCAACGTCCTGACTTTC.

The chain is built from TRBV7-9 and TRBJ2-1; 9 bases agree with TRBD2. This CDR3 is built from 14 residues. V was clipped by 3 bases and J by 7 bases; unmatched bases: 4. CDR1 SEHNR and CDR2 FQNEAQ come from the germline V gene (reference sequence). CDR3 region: CASSFSGSSNEQFF. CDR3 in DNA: TGTGCCAGCAGCTTTAGCGGGAGTTCGAATGAGCAGTTCTTC.

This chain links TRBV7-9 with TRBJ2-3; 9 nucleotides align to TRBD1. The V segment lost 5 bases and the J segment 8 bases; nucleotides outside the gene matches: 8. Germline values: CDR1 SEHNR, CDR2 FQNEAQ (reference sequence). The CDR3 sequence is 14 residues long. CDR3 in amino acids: CASSHDRGWRTQYF. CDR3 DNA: TGTGCCAGCAGCCACGACAGGGGGTGGCGTACGCAGTATTTT.

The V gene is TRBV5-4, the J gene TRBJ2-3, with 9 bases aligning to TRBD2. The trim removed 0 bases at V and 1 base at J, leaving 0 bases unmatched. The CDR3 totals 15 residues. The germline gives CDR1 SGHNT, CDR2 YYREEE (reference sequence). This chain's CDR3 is CASSLGGRGTDTQYF. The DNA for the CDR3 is TGTGCCAGCAGCTTGGGCGGGAGGGGCACAGATACGCAGTATTTT.

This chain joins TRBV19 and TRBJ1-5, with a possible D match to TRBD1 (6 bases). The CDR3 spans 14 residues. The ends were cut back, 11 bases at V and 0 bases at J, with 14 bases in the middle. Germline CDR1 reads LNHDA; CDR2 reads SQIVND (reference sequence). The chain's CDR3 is CALGEGDSNQPQHF. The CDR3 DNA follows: TGTGCCCTCGGGGAGGGGGATAGCAATCAGCCCCAGCATTTT. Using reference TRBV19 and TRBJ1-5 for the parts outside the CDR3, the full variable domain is DGGITQSPKYLFRKEGQNVTLSCEQNLNHDAMYWYRQDPGQGLRLIYYSQIVNDFQKGDIAEGYSVSREKKESFPLTVTSAQKNPTAFYLCALGEGDSNQPQHFGDGTRLSIL.

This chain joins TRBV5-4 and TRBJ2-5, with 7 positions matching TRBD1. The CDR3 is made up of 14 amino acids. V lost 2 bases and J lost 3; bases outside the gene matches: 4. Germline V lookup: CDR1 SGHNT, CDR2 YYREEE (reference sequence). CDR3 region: CASSFETGEETQYF. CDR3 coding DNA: TGTGCCAGCAGCTTCGAAACAGGGGAAGAGACCCAGTACTTC.